This TCR beta chain was sequenced for a study of blood T cell repertoires in COVID-19. About the research overall: Some COVID-19 samples were acute and others convalescent; all came from the United States, Italy and Spain.

Source study methods: Reference gene primers were amplified, and this amplification served to estimate nucleated cell counts. Some clones are missing from TCRdb's copy, which holds only in-frame ones; the method was immunoSEQ multiplex PCR. The V and J calls and clone size were taken over from that table, and D and trimming were inferred from the DNA. This table holds roughly 100,000 clones, about 80% found once. The CDR3 has 14 residues. Germline values: CDR1 SGHTA, CDR2 FQGNSA. Trimming took 5 bases from V and 3 from J, leaving 11 bases between them. Source material: peripheral blood. The receptor's source is a human donor in a cohort sampled during active COVID-19. The V call is TRBV7-2, the J call TRBJ1-5; D is perhaps TRBD1 (6 bases). CDR3 bases: TGTGCCAGCAGCCCAGGACAGCTCAATCAGCCCCAGCATTTT. Its protein is CASSPGQLNQPQHF.